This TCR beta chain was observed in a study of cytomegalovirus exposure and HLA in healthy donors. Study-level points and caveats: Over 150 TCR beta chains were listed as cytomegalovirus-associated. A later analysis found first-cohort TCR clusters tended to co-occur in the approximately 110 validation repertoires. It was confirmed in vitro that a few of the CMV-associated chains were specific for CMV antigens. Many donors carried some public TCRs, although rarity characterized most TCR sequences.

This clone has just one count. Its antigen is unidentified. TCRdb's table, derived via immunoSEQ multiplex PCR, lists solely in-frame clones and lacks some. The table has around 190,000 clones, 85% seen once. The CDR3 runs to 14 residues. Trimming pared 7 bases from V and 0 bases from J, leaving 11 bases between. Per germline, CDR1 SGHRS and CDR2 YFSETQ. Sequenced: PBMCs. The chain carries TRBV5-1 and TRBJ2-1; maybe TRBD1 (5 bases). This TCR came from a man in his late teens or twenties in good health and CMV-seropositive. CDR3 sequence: CASVQESSYNEQFF. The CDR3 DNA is TGCGCCAGCGTACAGGAAAGCTCCTACAATGAGCAGTTCTTC.